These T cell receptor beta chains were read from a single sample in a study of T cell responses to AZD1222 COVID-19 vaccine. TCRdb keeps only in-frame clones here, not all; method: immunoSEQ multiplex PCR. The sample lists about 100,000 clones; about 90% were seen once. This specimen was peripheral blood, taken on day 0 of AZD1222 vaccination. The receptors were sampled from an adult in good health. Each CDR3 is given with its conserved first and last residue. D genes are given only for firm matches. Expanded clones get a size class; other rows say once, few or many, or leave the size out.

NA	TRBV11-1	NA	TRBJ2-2	CASSSQGGGELFF	TGTGCCAGCAGTTCTCAGGGCGGCGGGGAGCTGTTTTTT
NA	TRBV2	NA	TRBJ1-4	CASSITNEKLFF	TGTGCCAGCAGTATCACTAATGAAAAACTGTTTTTT
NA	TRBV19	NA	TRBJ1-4	CASSLGRNEKLFF	TGTGCCAGTAGTCTCGGCCGCAATGAAAAACTGTTTTTT
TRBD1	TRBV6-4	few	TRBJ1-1	CASSETGRAEAFF	TGTGCCAGCAGCGAGACAGGGCGGGCTGAAGCTTTCTTT
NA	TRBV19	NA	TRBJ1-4	CASRNRARANEKLFF	TGTGCCAGTCGGAACCGAGCAAGGGCTAATGAAAAACTGTTTTTT
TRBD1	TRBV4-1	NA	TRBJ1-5	CASSQADRGDQPQHF	TGCGCCAGCAGCCAAGCCGACAGGGGCGATCAGCCCCAGCATTTT
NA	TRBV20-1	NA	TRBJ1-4	CSASDRTATNEKLFF	TGCAGTGCTAGTGACCGGACTGCAACTAATGAAAAACTGTTTTTT
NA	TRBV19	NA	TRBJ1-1	CASSNRGQNTEAFF	TGTGCCAGTAGTAACCGGGGGCAGAACACTGAAGCTTTCTTT
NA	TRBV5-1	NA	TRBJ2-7	CASSLTVTDYEQYF	TGCGCCAGCAGCTTGACAGTTACAGACTACGAGCAGTACTTC
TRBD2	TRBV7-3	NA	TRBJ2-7	CASSPTSGGYYEQYF	TGTGCCAGCAGCCCCACTAGCGGGGGTTACTACGAGCAGTACTTC
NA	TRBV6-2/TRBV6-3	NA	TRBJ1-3	CASSWGPGNTIYF	TGTGCCAGCAGTTGGGGCCCCGGAAACACCATATATTTT
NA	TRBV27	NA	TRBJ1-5	CASSSDRLQGQPQHF	TGTGCCAGCAGTTCCGACAGGCTCCAAGGTCAGCCCCAGCATTTT
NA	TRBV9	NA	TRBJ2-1	CASSVGLADNEQFF	TGTGCCAGCAGCGTGGGGCTAGCTGACAATGAGCAGTTCTTC
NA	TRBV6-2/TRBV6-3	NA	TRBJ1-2	CASSYSIAANYGYTF	TGTGCCAGCAGTTACTCGATTGCAGCTAACTATGGCTACACCTTC
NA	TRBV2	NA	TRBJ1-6	CASSDSGIYNSPLHF	TGTGCCAGCAGTGACTCGGGCATCTATAATTCACCCCTCCACTTT
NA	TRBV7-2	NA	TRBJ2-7	CASSLNRDTYEQYF	TGTGCCAGCAGCTTAAATCGAGACACCTACGAGCAGTACTTC
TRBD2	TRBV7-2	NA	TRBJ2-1	CASSFPGTSGGKTYNEQFF	TGTGCCAGCAGCTTTCCCGGGACTAGCGGGGGGAAAACCTACAATGAGCAGTTCTTC
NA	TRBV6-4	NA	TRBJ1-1	CASSDSHEGGRTEAFF	TGTGCCAGCAGTGACTCCCATGAGGGGGGACGGACTGAAGCTTTCTTT
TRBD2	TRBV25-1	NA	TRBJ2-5	CASRSLAGDQGTQYF	TGTGCCAGCAGAAGTCTAGCGGGGGACCAGGGGACCCAGTACTTC
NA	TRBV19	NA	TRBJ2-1	CASSSQGGNEQFF	TGTGCCAGTAGTTCTCAGGGAGGCAATGAGCAGTTCTTC
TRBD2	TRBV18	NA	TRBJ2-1	CATQGLAGYGEQFF	TGTGCCACCCAAGGACTAGCGGGGTACGGTGAGCAGTTCTTC
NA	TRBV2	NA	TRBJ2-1	CASRNLGEQFF	TGTGCCAGCAGAAACCTAGGGGAGCAGTTCTTC
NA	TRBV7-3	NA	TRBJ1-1	CASSLTKDSQTFF	TGTGCCAGCAGCTTAACCAAGGACAGTCAGACTTTCTTT
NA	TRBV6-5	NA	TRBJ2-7	CASGTGSYEQYF	TGTGCCAGCGGGACTGGCTCCTACGAGCAGTACTTC
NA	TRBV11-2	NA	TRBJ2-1	CASSLVRGLPWNEQFF	TGTGCCAGCAGCTTAGTCCGGGGGTTACCTTGGAATGAGCAGTTCTTC
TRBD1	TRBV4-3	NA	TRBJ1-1	CASSQYRGVNTEAFF	TGCGCCAGCAGCCAATACAGGGGAGTGAACACTGAAGCTTTCTTT
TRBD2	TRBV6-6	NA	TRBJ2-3	CASSRTSGDPWPRDTQYF	TGTGCCAGCAGTCGGACTAGCGGGGATCCTTGGCCCAGGGATACGCAGTATTTT
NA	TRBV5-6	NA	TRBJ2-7	CASSLSRGVSEQYF	TGTGCCAGCAGCTTGAGCAGGGGAGTGAGCGAGCAGTACTTC
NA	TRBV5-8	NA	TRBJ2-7	CASSLAEGYEQYF	TGTGCCAGCAGCTTGGCCGAAGGGTACGAGCAGTACTTC
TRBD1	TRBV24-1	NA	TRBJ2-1	CATSEYRDRPRIVCNEQFF	TGTGCCACCAGTGAGTATCGGGACAGGCCCCGAATTGTATGCAATGAGCAGTTCTTC
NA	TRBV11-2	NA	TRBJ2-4	CASSLEGNPTLNIQYF	TGTGCCAGCAGCTTAGAGGGTAATCCTACTCTAAACATTCAGTACTTC
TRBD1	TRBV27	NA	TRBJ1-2	CASSLQGRGGGYTF	TGTGCCAGCAGCCTACAGGGGCGGGGCGGTGGCTACACCTTC
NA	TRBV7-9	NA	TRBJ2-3	CASSPYPLGPDRDTQYF	TGTGCCAGCAGCCCCTACCCATTGGGACCCGACCGGGATACGCAGTATTTT
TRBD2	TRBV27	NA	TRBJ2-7	CASSLSRLTSGSHEQYF	TGTGCCAGCAGTTTATCCCGGTTGACTAGCGGGAGTCACGAGCAGTACTTC
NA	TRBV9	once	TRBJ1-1	CASSAQGSVRTEAFF	TGTGCCAGCAGCGCACAGGGCAGCGTGAGAACTGAAGCTTTCTTT
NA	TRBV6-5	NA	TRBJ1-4	CASSYGVSQNEKLFF	TGTGCCAGCAGTTACGGTGTCAGTCAAAATGAAAAACTGTTTTTT
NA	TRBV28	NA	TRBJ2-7	CASSFGGPNEQYF	TGTGCCAGCAGTTTCGGGGGGCCGAATGAGCAGTACTTC
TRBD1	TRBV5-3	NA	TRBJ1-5	CARSPGTGPQDQPQHF	TGTGCCAGAAGCCCCGGGACAGGGCCCCAGGATCAGCCCCAGCATTTT
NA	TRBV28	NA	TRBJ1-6	CASSSQDYQFLPLHF	TGTGCCAGCAGTTCACAGGATTATCAATTCTTACCCCTCCACTTT
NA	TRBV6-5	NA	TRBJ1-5	CASIPSSGFRQPQHF	TGTGCCAGCATTCCAAGCTCAGGGTTCCGTCAGCCCCAGCATTTT
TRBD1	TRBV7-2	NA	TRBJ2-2	CASSLAGTGNTGELFF	TGTGCCAGCAGCTTAGCCGGGACAGGGAACACCGGGGAGCTGTTTTTT
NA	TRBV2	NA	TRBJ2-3	CASSDLSFGTQYF	TGTGCCAGCAGTGATCTAAGTTTCGGTACGCAGTATTTT
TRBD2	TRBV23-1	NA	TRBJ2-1	CASRPGLAGGGEGGNEQFF	TGCGCCAGCAGACCCGGACTAGCGGGGGGGGGCGAAGGAGGCAATGAGCAGTTCTTC
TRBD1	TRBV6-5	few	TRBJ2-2	CASSEGTGAAGELFF	TGTGCCAGCAGCGAGGGGACAGGGGCGGCCGGGGAGCTGTTTTTT
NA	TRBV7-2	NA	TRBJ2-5	CASSLVYGETQYF	TGTGCCAGCAGCTTAGTGTATGGAGAGACCCAGTACTTC
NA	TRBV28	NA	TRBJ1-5	CASKLQDQPQHF	TGTGCCAGCAAGCTACAAGATCAGCCCCAGCATTTT
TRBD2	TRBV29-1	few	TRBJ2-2	CSVLLVGREVVGELFF	TGCAGCGTTCTCCTAGTGGGACGGGAGGTAGTGGGGGAGCTGTTTTTT
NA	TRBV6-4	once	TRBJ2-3	CASSDSVLVRGTDTQYF	TGTGCCAGCAGTGACTCGGTTTTGGTCCGGGGCACAGATACGCAGTATTTT
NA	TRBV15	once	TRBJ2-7	CATSREGTPSSYEQYF	TGTGCCACCAGCAGAGAAGGGACGCCAAGCTCCTACGAGCAGTACTTC
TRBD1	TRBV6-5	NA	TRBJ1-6	CATQRDRANSPLHF	TGTGCCACTCAAAGGGACAGGGCTAATTCACCCCTCCACTTT
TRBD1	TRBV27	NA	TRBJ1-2	CASRNTGGRGYGYTF	TGTGCCAGCAGAAATACAGGGGGCCGAGGCTATGGCTACACCTTC
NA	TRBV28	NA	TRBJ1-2	CASSLSPYGYTF	TGTGCCAGCAGTTTATCTCCCTATGGCTACACCTTC
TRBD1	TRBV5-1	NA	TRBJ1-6	CASRSTPGQGNSPLHF	TGCGCCAGCAGATCTACCCCGGGACAGGGAAATTCACCCCTCCACTTT
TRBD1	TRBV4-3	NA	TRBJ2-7	CASSQGQGLYEQYF	TGCGCCAGCAGCCAGGGACAGGGGCTCTACGAGCAGTACTTC
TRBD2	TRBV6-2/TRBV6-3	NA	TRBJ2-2	CASSLAGSGELFF	TGTGCCAGCAGTCTAGCGGGGTCCGGGGAGCTGTTTTTT